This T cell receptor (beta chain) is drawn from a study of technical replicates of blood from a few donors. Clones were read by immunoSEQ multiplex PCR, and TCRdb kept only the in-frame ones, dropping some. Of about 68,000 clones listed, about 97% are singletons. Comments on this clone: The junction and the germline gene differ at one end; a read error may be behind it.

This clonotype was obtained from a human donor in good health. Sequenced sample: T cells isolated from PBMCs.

CDR3 amino acids: CAVGSGTSKVYEQYF. The CDR3 nucleotides read TGCGCCGTGGGAAGCGGGACATCGAAAGTTTACGAGCAGTACTTC. The chain combines TRBV2 with TRBJ2-7; possible D gene TRBD2, 7 bases. This CDR3 is 15 amino acids long. CDR1 is SNHLY, CDR2 FYNNEI, per germline. Using reference TRBV2 and TRBJ2-7 for the parts outside the CDR3, the full variable domain is EPEVTQTPSHQVTQMGQEVILRCVPISNHLYFYWYRQILGQKVEFLVSFYNNEISEKSEIFDDQFSVERPDGSNFTLKIRSTKLEDSAMYFCAVGSGTSKVYEQYFGPGTRLTVT.